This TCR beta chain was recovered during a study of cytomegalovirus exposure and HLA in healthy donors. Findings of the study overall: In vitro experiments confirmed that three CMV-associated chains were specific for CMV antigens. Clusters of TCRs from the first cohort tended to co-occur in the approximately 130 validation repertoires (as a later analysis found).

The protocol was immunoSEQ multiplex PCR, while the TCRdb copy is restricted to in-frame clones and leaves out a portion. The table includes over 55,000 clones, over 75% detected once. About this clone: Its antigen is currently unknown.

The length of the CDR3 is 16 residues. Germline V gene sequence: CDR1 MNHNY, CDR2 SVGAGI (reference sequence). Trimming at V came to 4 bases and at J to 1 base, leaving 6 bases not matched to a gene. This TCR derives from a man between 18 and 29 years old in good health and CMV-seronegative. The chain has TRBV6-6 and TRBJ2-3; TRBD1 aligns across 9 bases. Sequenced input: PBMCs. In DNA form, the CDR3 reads TGTGCCAGCAGTTCGAGGACAGGGGCGCGCACAGATACGCAGTATTTT. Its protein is CASSSRTGARTDTQYF.